Below are 27 T cell receptor beta chains sequenced from a single sample in a study of shared clonotypes between healthy human individuals. The method was immunoSEQ multiplex PCR; TCRdb's version includes in-frame clones alone and lacks a portion of them. The data contain approximately 2.3 million clones, 90% to 95% of them singletons. The sequenced sample consisted of naive CD4+ T cells from PBMCs. Specified subset: CD45RA+ positively selected. The receptors shown here come from a man younger than 30 in good health. Some clones in this sample may be carry-over from other donors' samples.

The chain has TRBV7-5 and TRBJ2-1. TRBV7-5 constitutes a pseudogene. This CDR3 is 16 amino acids long. In DNA form, the CDR3 reads TGTGCCAGAAGCTTAGCGTTAATATCGGGGCCCAATGAGCAGTTCTTC. Amino acid sequence: CARSLALISGPNEQFF.

Of note for this clone: This specimen includes other DNA sequences encoding the same CDR3. V and J are TRBV5-4 and TRBJ2-7; D possibly corresponds to TRBD2 (6 bases). Germline values: CDR1 SGHNT, CDR2 YYREEE (reference sequence). The CDR3 runs 15 residues. Trimming stripped 1 base from V and 0 bases from J, with 11 bases between. CDR3 amino acids: CASSLIAGSSYEQYF. In DNA form, the CDR3 reads TGTGCCAGCAGCTTGATCGCGGGAAGCTCCTACGAGCAGTACTTC. The full variable domain, in which reference TRBV5-4 and TRBJ2-7 provide the parts outside the CDR3, is ETGVTQSPTHLIKTRGQQVTLRCSSQSGHNTVSWYQQALGQGPQFIFQYYREEENGRGNFPPRFSGLQFPNYSSELNVNALELDDSALYLCASSLIAGSSYEQYFGPGTRLTVT.

This sequence joins TRBV5-4 and TRBJ1-1; D is possibly TRBD1 (6 bases). Trimming took 4 bases from V and 6 from J, leaving 22 bases between them. The CDR3 extends over 16 amino acids. Per germline, CDR1 SGHNT and CDR2 YYREEE (reference sequence). CDR3 protein: CASSTIRWGAMSEAFF. The CDR3 bases are TGTGCCAGCAGCACAATCCGGTGGGGGGCAATGTCTGAAGCTTTCTTT.

V usage is TRBV28 and J usage is TRBJ2-7, with 8 bases that match TRBD2. CDR1 and CDR2 from the germline V gene are MDHEN and SYDVKM. Trimming at V came to 4 bases and at J to 0 bases, leaving 11 bases not matched to a gene. The CDR3 is 17 residues long. The CDR3 region has the DNA TGTGCCAGCAGTTCCTTGGGTCGGGGGGGGACCTCCTACGAGCAGTACTTC. Its protein is CASSSLGRGGTSYEQYF.

This chain connects TRBV10-1 to TRBJ1-1; unclear D gene. This CDR3 has 14 residues. V gave up 10 bases and J gave up 6 bases, with 21 bases separating them. CDR1 WNHNN and CDR2 SYGVQD come from the germline V gene (reference sequence). The CDR3 region is CATISDGLGAEAFF. The CDR3 coding sequence is TGCGCCACGATATCGGACGGGTTGGGCGCTGAAGCTTTCTTT.

The chain combines TRBV28 with TRBJ2-1; possibly TRBD1 for D (5 bases). This CDR3 is 14 amino acids long. V gave up 6 bases and J gave up 4 bases, with 13 bases separating them. Germline loops: CDR1 MDHEN, CDR2 SYDVKM. The CDR3 here is CASRGSRDYNEQFF. In nucleotides, the CDR3 is TGTGCCAGCAGGGGGTCCAGGGATTACAATGAGCAGTTCTTC. The full variable domain, with the rest looked up from reference TRBV28 and TRBJ2-1, is DVKVTQSSRYLVKRTGEKVFLECVQDMDHENMFWYRQDPGLGLRLIYFSYDVKMKEKGDIPEGYSVSREKKERFSLILESASTNQTSMYLCASRGSRDYNEQFFGPGTRLTVL.

The chain employs TRBV11-3 and TRBJ2-3; D may be TRBD2 (6 bases). The CDR3 is 16 amino acids. The germline V and J ends were trimmed by 1 base and 4 bases, with 15 bases remaining between them. In germline, CDR1 is SGHNT, CDR2 YENEEA. The CDR3 DNA is TGTGCCAGCAGCTTAGGAGGTGCTAGCGCGTCAGATACGCAGTATTTT. It encodes CASSLGGASASDTQYF.

The V call is TRBV7-2, the J call TRBJ1-1; unclear D gene. Trimming removed 3 bases at V and 0 bases at J, with 11 bases between. CDR1 is SGHTA and CDR2 is FQGNSA in the germline V gene. CDR3 size: 15 residues. DNA for the CDR3: TGTGCCAGCAGCTTTCAAGAGATAATGAACACTGAAGCTTTCTTT. Encoded protein: CASSFQEIMNTEAFF.

The chain uses TRBV27 and TRBJ2-7; D remains ambiguous. CDR1 MNHEY and CDR2 SMNVEV come from the germline V gene (reference sequence). V lost 6 bases and J lost 0, with 6 bases in between. This CDR3 is built from 12 residues. The CDR3 nucleotides are TGTGCCAGCAGCCCCCCCTCCTACGAGCAGTACTTC. The encoded protein is CASSPPSYEQYF.

In its sample, this clone was seen a few times. The chain is built from TRBV2 and TRBJ2-7; 10 nucleotides agree with TRBD1. The J segment lost 2 bases and the V segment lost 5 bases, leaving 9 bases of the junction unmatched. Germline CDR1 and CDR2: SNHLY and FYNNEI. The CDR3 runs 16 residues. As DNA, the CDR3 is TGTGCCAGCAGTCATGGACAGGGGGGAACGCCCTACGAGCAGTACTTC. This gives the protein CASSHGQGGTPYEQYF.

This clone was found once. The chain joins TRBV7-8 to TRBJ2-4; D remains unclear. Trimming took 1 base from V and 0 from J, leaving 10 bases between them. Per germline, CDR1 SGHVS and CDR2 FQNEAQ. This CDR3 region has 16 residues. The CDR3 DNA follows: TGTGCCAGCAGCTTAGAACGGGTACTAGCCAAAAACATTCAGTACTTC. Residues: CASSLERVLAKNIQYF.

Turning to this clone: The sample contains more than one DNA sequence encoding this CDR3. This chain joins TRBV28 and TRBJ1-2; no definite D call. Trimming shortened V by 3 bases and J by 6 bases, and 5 bases separated the two germline ends. This CDR3 contains 11 residues. Germline assignment: CDR1 MDHEN and CDR2 SYDVKM. The CDR3 reads CASSFLNGYTF. CDR3 nucleotide sequence: TGTGCCAGCAGTTTCCTGAATGGCTACACCTTC.

This chain uses TRBV6-1 with TRBJ2-7; the D call may be TRBD1 or TRBD2 (5 bases each). There are 15 residues in the CDR3. Germline-derived CDR1 and CDR2 are MNHNS and SASEGT. The V gene lost 6 bases and the J gene lost 6 bases, with 21 bases spanning the gap. As DNA, the CDR3 is TGTGCCAGCAGCCTAGAACCGGGACCCCGCGCCGAGCAGTACTTC. This codes for CASSLEPGPRAEQYF.

The J gene is TRBJ2-1, the V gene TRBV7-3; 8 nucleotides line up with TRBD2. Germline V gene lookup returns CDR1 SGHTA and CDR2 FQGTGA. The V segment lost 5 bases and the J segment 2 bases; nucleotides outside the gene matches: 2. This CDR3 comprises 14 residues. The CDR3 DNA reads as TGTGCCAGCAGCCACGGGAGGGCCTACAATGAGCAGTTCTTC. Residues: CASSHGRAYNEQFF.

J is TRBJ2-3 and V is TRBV2; 11 bases are a match to TRBD2. The CDR3 spans 16 residues. Germline lookup yields CDR1 SNHLY and CDR2 FYNNEI. V dropped 5 bases and J dropped 1; count of bases not matched to a gene: 5. The CDR3 is CASSRQTSGGTDTQYF. The CDR3 DNA follows: TGTGCCAGCAGTCGACAGACTAGCGGGGGCACAGATACGCAGTATTTT.

The chain recombines TRBV19 with TRBJ1-2; D is uncertain. V lost 0 bases to trimming and J lost 0 bases, with 23 bases between them. The germline gives CDR1 LNHDA, CDR2 SQIVND (reference sequence). The CDR3 loop spans 20 amino acids. The CDR3 nucleotides read TGTGCCAGTAGTATAGAGACGGGCCGATCTAGAGCCCACACTAACTATGGCTACACCTTC. Its protein product is CASSIETGRSRAHTNYGYTF.

A word on this clone: Other DNA sequences from this sample encode an identical CDR3 as well. The rearrangement uses TRBV7-3 and TRBJ2-6; D gene unclear. Trimming shortened V by 2 bases and J by 4 bases, and 6 bases separated the two germline ends. Germline-derived CDR1 and CDR2 are SGHTA and FQGTGA. The CDR3 length is 14 residues. The CDR3 is CASSLDSGANVLTF. CDR3 coding DNA: TGTGCCAGCAGCTTAGATTCCGGGGCCAACGTCCTGACTTTC.

The genes are TRBV28 and TRBJ2-7, with 9 bases fitting TRBD1. This CDR3 contains 12 residues. V shed 9 bases, J shed 3 bases, and the junction held 3 bases outside the gene matches. CDR1 is MDHEN, CDR2 SYDVKM, per germline. CDR3 bases: TGTGCCAGTCTGGGACAGGGCTACGAGCAGTACTTC. Amino acid sequence: CASLGQGYEQYF. Using reference TRBV28 and TRBJ2-7 for the parts outside the CDR3, the full variable domain is DVKVTQSSRYLVKRTGEKVFLECVQDMDHENMFWYRQDPGLGLRLIYFSYDVKMKEKGDIPEGYSVSREKKERFSLILESASTNQTSMYLCASLGQGYEQYFGPGTRLTVT.

This chain connects TRBV10-3 to TRBJ2-6; a possible D gene is TRBD1 (6 bases). The germline V gene encodes CDR1 ENHRY and CDR2 SYGVKD. Trimming removed 6 bases from V and 1 base from J, with 7 bases in between. The CDR3 has 14 residues. CDR3 in amino acids: CAIRQGSGANVLTF. The CDR3 DNA reads TGTGCCATCAGACAGGGATCTGGGGCCAACGTCCTGACTTTC.

The rearrangement joins TRBV5-1 to TRBJ2-1, with D maybe TRBD2 (6 bases). Per germline, CDR1 SGHRS and CDR2 YFSETQ. This CDR3 is built from 15 residues. V was trimmed by 6 bases and J by 6 bases, leaving 19 bases between them. The CDR3, as DNA: TGCGCCAGCAAACCAACTAGCCCCCGCCCCAATGAGCAGTTCTTC. Its protein is CASKPTSPRPNEQFF.

The chain uses TRBV6-6 and TRBJ2-1; 8 bases map to TRBD2. V was pared by 6 bases and J by 5 bases, with 3 bases of the junction left unmatched. The CDR3 spans 13 residues. CDR1 and CDR2 (germline): MNHNY, SVGAGI (reference sequence). CDR3 sequence reads: CASRTSGDNEQFF. The CDR3 coding sequence is TGTGCCAGCAGAACTAGCGGAGACAATGAGCAGTTCTTC.

CDR3 DNA: TGCGCCAGCAGTCAACAGGCACAGGACACCGGGGAGCTGTTTTTT. Its protein product is CASSQQAQDTGELFF. The rearrangement uses TRBV5-1 and TRBJ2-2, with D possibly matching TRBD1 (5 bases). The germline CDR1 and CDR2 sequences are SGHRS and YFSETQ. The CDR3 extends over 15 amino acids. The V end lost 5 bases, the J end lost 3 bases, and 14 bases lay between the germline ends.

This sequence joins TRBV29-1 and TRBJ1-2; D perhaps matches TRBD1 (5 bases). V was pared by 4 bases and J by 8 bases, with 17 bases between. This CDR3 region has 13 residues. In germline, CDR1 is SQVTM, CDR2 ANQGSEA. CDR3: CSVVYEGRGGYTF. The CDR3 DNA reads TGCAGCGTTGTTTATGAGGGGAGGGGAGGCTACACCTTC.

This clone was detected only once. The chain links TRBV5-5 to TRBJ2-5; D gene uncertain. This CDR3 has 13 amino acids. V lost 4 bases, J lost 5 bases, and 12 bases lay in between. CDR1 and CDR2 (germline): SGHKS, YYEKEE (reference sequence). The CDR3 nucleotides are TGTGCCAGCAGCCGTGGATCAGTCGAGACCCAGTACTTC. Encoded protein: CASSRGSVETQYF.

The chain uses TRBV19 and TRBJ2-3; 12 positions match TRBD2. This CDR3 contains 15 residues. Germline V lookup: CDR1 LNHDA, CDR2 SQIVND (reference sequence). V was clipped by 6 bases and J by 3 bases; unmatched bases: 4. CDR3 sequence (DNA): TGTGCCAGTAGGACTAGCGGGAGACGTACAGATACGCAGTATTTT. This sequence encodes CASRTSGRRTDTQYF.

V is TRBV7-6 and J is TRBJ1-4, with a weak D call TRBD1 (5 bases). Germline V gene lookup returns CDR1 SGHVS and CDR2 FNYEAQ. With 4 bases removed from V and 7 bases from J, the gap between germline ends came to 16 bases. This CDR3 has 15 residues. In DNA form, the CDR3 reads TGTGCCAGCAGCTCTGGGACCATCGGCCCTGAAAAACTGTTTTTT. Translation: CASSSGTIGPEKLFF.

A few counts support this clone. This sequence joins TRBV30 and TRBJ1-1, with D perhaps TRBD1 (5 bases). Trimming removed 3 bases from V and 0 bases from J, with 14 bases in between. CDR1 GTSNPN and CDR2 SVGIG come from the germline V gene (reference sequence). CDR3 size: 15 residues. CDR3 sequence (DNA): TGTGCCTGGAGGACAGTAGGGACCATGAACACTGAAGCTTTCTTT. Translated: CAWRTVGTMNTEAFF.